This T cell receptor (beta chain) was identified during a study of cytomegalovirus exposure and HLA in healthy donors. The germline V and J ends were trimmed by 0 bases and 5 bases, with 8 bases remaining between them. In germline, CDR1 is SGDLS, CDR2 YYNGEE. This CDR3 contains 13 residues. Concerning this clone: At the DNA level, this CDR3 is encoded by other sequences in the same sample as well.

Sequencing used immunoSEQ multiplex PCR; TCRdb keeps in-frame clones, though not all of them. The sample comprises around 250,000 clones, almost 90% of which are singletons, and 0.35% to 0.4% rests with the top ten. Specimen: PBMCs. The clonotype originates from a young woman in good health and CMV-seronegative. The genes are TRBV9 and TRBJ1-1, with D possibly TRBD1 on 5 matching bases. The CDR3 loop reads CASSVGRGTEAFF. The CDR3 coding sequence is TGTGCCAGCAGCGTAGGACGGGGGACTGAAGCTTTCTTT.